The clone carrying this T cell receptor (beta chain) has just one count. Original processing methods: Scientists estimated how many nucleated cells there were by amplifying reference gene primers. Profiled with immunoSEQ multiplex PCR; TCRdb holds only in-frame clones, not every one. V and J calls and clone size are as listed in that table; D and trimming were resolved from the DNA. This table has approximately 200,000 clones, 85% appearing once. These data originate in a study of blood T cell repertoires in COVID-19. J was trimmed by 8 bases and V by 2 bases; bases with no gene match: 6. Germline loops: CDR1 KGHSH, CDR2 LQKENI. The CDR3 runs 14 residues. Assignment of participants to cohorts was predicated upon participant-reported clinical history.

Sequencing was done on a sample of PBMCs or T cells enriched from blood (not recorded which). The TCR was taken from a man aged 40-49 years who had recovered from COVID-19. V gene TRBV18 combines with J gene TRBJ1-2, with 9 nucleotides matching TRBD1. The CDR3 region has the DNA TGTGCCAGCTCACCAGGGGACAGGGAGTGGGGCTACACCTTC. This translates into CASSPGDREWGYTF.